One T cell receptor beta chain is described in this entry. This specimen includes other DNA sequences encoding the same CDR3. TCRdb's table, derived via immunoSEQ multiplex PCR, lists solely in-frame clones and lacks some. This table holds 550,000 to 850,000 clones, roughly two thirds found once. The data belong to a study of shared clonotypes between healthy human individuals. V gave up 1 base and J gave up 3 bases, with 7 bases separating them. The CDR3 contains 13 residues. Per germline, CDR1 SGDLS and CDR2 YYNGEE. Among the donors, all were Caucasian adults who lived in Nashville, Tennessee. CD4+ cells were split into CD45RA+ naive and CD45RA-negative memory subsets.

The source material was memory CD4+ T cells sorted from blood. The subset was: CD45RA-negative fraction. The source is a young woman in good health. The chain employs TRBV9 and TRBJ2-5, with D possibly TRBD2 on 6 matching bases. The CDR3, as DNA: TGTGCCAGCAGCGTAACGGGAGAAGAGACCCAGTACTTC. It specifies CASSVTGEETQYF.